One sample yielded the 17 T cell receptor beta chains listed below, sequenced in a study of neurological immune-mediated disorders. TCRdb itself ran the 5' RACE reads through MiXCR, one entry per CDR3 protein. Among about 39,000 distinct CDR3 sequences listed, approximately 7.2% were seen once. The sample was CD4+ T cells from blood. These TCRs come from a man aged 50 to 60 in good health.

At least ten counts were recorded for this clonotype. The CDR3 loop reads CASSSPSEQYF. The CDR3 DNA sequence: TGCGCCAGCAGCTCCCCTTCCGAGCAGTACTTC. The J gene is TRBJ2-7, the V gene TRBV5-1; D gene ambiguous. Per germline, CDR1 SGHRS and CDR2 YFSETQ. The V end was cut by 3 bases, the J end by 6 bases, with 7 bases between. The length of the CDR3 is 11 residues.

V is TRBV27 and J is TRBJ1-2; 8 positions agree with TRBD1. The germline gives CDR1 MNHEY, CDR2 SMNVEV (reference sequence). The CDR3 has 15 residues. J was trimmed by 4 bases and V by 2 bases; bases with no gene match: 6. The CDR3 DNA sequence: TGTGCCAGCAGTTTAACCCAGGGGGCTGGCTATGGCTACACCTTC. Amino acids: CASSLTQGAGYGYTF.

Many counts were recorded for this clonotype. V is TRBV28 and J is TRBJ2-1, with TRBD1 matching over 10 bases. Trimming cost V 6 bases and J 5 bases; bases outside gene matches: 7. This CDR3 has 15 residues. CDR1 and CDR2 from the germline V gene are MDHEN and SYDVKM. The CDR3 bases are TGTGCCAGCAGGCCCACCGGGACAGGGGACAATGAGCAGTTCTTC. The encoded protein is CASRPTGTGDNEQFF. Supplemented by reference TRBV28 and TRBJ2-1, the full variable domain reads DVKVTQSSRYLVKRTGEKVFLECVQDMDHENMFWYRQDPGLGLRLIYFSYDVKMKEKGDIPEGYSVSREKKERFSLILESASTNQTSMYLCASRPTGTGDNEQFFGPGTRLTVL.

This clonotype was recorded many times. The genes are TRBV28 and TRBJ2-3; 9 bases are shared with TRBD2. This CDR3 is built from 14 residues. The germline V gene encodes CDR1 MDHEN and CDR2 SYDVKM. With V trimmed by 5 bases and J by 1 base, 1 base remained unmatched. CDR3 residues: CASSLAGRTDTQYF. The CDR3 nucleotides are TGTGCCAGCAGTCTAGCGGGGCGCACAGATACGCAGTATTTT.

This clonotype was counted ten times or more. The chain employs TRBV5-1 and TRBJ2-2; TRBD1 might be the D (6 bases). CDR3 length: 16 amino acids. Germline V gives CDR1 SGHRS, CDR2 YFSETQ. The V gene lost 3 bases and the J gene lost 4 bases, with 16 bases spanning the gap. The CDR3 DNA sequence: TGCGCCAGCAGCTCAACCGGGACATTCACCACCGGGGAGCTGTTTTTT. It translates to CASSSTGTFTTGELFF.

In this sample, this clonotype turned up many times. The chain links TRBV27 to TRBJ2-2, with TRBD2 as a possible D gene (6 bases). The germline V gene encodes CDR1 MNHEY and CDR2 SMNVEV (reference sequence). The CDR3 totals 16 residues. Trimming stripped 1 base from V and 7 bases from J, with 16 bases between. The CDR3 bases are TGTGCCAGCAGTTTATTTGGGGCAGGGAGGCACGGGGAGCTGTTTTTT. Translation: CASSLFGAGRHGELFF.

In nucleotides, the CDR3 is TGTGCCAGCAGCCCGGGGGGGGGCAATAATGAAAAACTGTTTTTT. Protein product: CASSPGGGNNEKLFF. This chain links TRBV7-2 with TRBJ1-4; TRBD1 might be the D (6 bases). CDR1 and CDR2 from the germline V gene are SGHTA and FQGNSA. The CDR3 contains 15 residues. Deletions cut 5 bases from V and 4 bases from J, with 14 bases between.

This clonotype was counted ten times or more. With a much larger clone just one base away, this may be a read error. This chain connects TRBV6-2 or TRBV6-3 to TRBJ2-1; no clear D. CDR3 length equals 14 residues. The germline V and J ends were trimmed by 0 bases and 11 bases, with 14 bases remaining between them. Germline V gene sequence: CDR1 MNHEY, CDR2 SVGEGT. The CDR3 is CASSYSWSGGKQFF. CDR3 nucleotides: TGTGCCAGCAGTTACTCGTGGTCAGGCGGCAAGCAGTTCTTC.

There are many counts of this clonotype. This rearrangement joins TRBV20-1 to TRBJ2-1; possibly TRBD1 or TRBD2 for D (5 bases each). V shed 1 base and J shed 0 bases, with 10 bases lying between them. Germline V lookup: CDR1 DFQATT, CDR2 SNEGSKA (reference sequence). The CDR3 covers 15 residues. The CDR3 nucleotides are TGCAGTGCTAGAGTCGGGGCGGGCTCCTACAATGAGCAGTTCTTC. Translating it yields CSARVGAGSYNEQFF.

This chain joins TRBV6-5 and TRBJ2-7; TRBD2 agrees at 9 bases. Germline lookup yields CDR1 MNHEY and CDR2 SVGAGI. The V segment lost 5 bases and the J segment 9 bases; nucleotides outside the gene matches: 5. CDR3 length equals 12 residues. The CDR3 DNA reads TGTGCCAGCAGTGCGAGAGCGGGAGGGCAGTACTTC. Its translation is CASSARAGGQYF.

This clonotype was detected many times. V and J are TRBV29-1 and TRBJ2-1; D gene ambiguous. This CDR3 is built from 11 residues. Trimming removed 4 bases at V and 7 bases at J, with 8 bases between. Germline V gene lookup returns CDR1 SQVTM and CDR2 ANQGSEA. The DNA of the CDR3 is TGCAGCGTTGCCCAGTCAAATGAGCAGTTCTTC. Its translation: CSVAQSNEQFF.

Many counts were recorded for this clonotype. The chain has TRBV6-4 and TRBJ2-1; tentatively, D is TRBD1 or TRBD2 (5 bases each). Germline assignment: CDR1 MRHNA and CDR2 SNTAGT. Trimming pared 6 bases from V and 4 bases from J, leaving 16 bases between. The CDR3 totals 15 residues. This CDR3 reads CASSLEGTGYNEQFF. The CDR3 region has the DNA TGTGCCAGCAGCCTAGAAGGGACGGGATACAATGAGCAGTTCTTC.

Many counts were recorded for this clonotype. Here the CDR3 reads CSASSGQTWYGNQPQHF. The CDR3 region has the DNA TGCAGTGCTAGTTCTGGACAGACTTGGTACGGCAATCAGCCCCAGCATTTT. The V and J genes are TRBV20-1 and TRBJ1-5, with a tentative D call TRBD1 (6 bases). Trimming cost V 3 bases and J 2 bases, with 20 bases left between them. The V gene's germline CDR1 is DFQATT and CDR2 SNEGSKA (reference sequence). This CDR3 has 17 residues.

Many counts were recorded for this clonotype. V and J are TRBV20-1 and TRBJ1-2, with D possibly matching TRBD1 (6 bases). Germline CDR1 and CDR2: DFQATT and SNEGSKA (reference sequence). This CDR3 is built from 12 residues. Trimming took off 6 bases at V and 6 bases at J, with 14 bases between the two ends. The CDR3 nucleotides read TGCAGTGCAACCATTACAGGGAATGGCTACACCTTC. This translates into CSATITGNGYTF.

In its sample, this clonotype was seen many times. The chain has TRBV21-1 and TRBJ2-7; TRBD1 reflects the table's D call only, with no check against the DNA. TRBV21-1 is termed a pseudogene. The CDR3 is made up of 16 amino acids. The CDR3 sequence: CASSGRDRLTANEQYF. The CDR3 nucleotides are TGTGCCAGCAGCGGACGGGACAGGTTGACTGCCAACGAGCAGTACTTC.

This clonotype was counted at least ten times. The rearrangement joins TRBV5-1 to TRBJ1-2; 8 nucleotides line up with TRBD1. J gave up 1 base and V 4 bases, and 6 bases lay outside the gene matches. The CDR3 consists of 15 residues. CDR1 SGHRS and CDR2 YFSETQ come from the germline V gene. CDR3 sequence (DNA): TGCGCCAGCAGCCTAGGACAGGGAATTAACTATGGCTACACCTTC. Amino acid sequence: CASSLGQGINYGYTF.

In its sample, this clonotype was seen many times. The J gene is TRBJ2-7, the V gene TRBV7-2; D is unclear. Germline V gives CDR1 SGHTA, CDR2 FQGNSA. The CDR3 extends over 13 amino acids. The germline V and J ends were trimmed by 1 base and 3 bases, with 7 bases remaining between them. CDR3 protein: CASSLGGGYEQYF. The CDR3 nucleotides are TGTGCCAGCAGCTTAGGTGGTGGCTACGAGCAGTACTTC.